This T cell receptor beta chain was sequenced during a study of cytomegalovirus exposure and HLA in healthy donors. Germline trimming cut 7 bases from V and 4 bases from J; bases unmatched to any gene: 6. Germline CDR1 and CDR2: MNHEY and SMNVEV (reference sequence). This CDR3 comprises 14 residues. Primers included in the PCR were 60 Vbeta and 13 Jbeta primers. The assay was immunoSEQ multiplex PCR, and TCRdb's table has in-frame clones only and misses some. Of about 180,000 clones listed, around 80% are singletons. The study, taken as a whole, reports: Several top significant clusters appeared, in a later analysis, to be linked to common viral pathogens. A later analysis showed TCR association rates differing by HLA locus, peaking at DRB1 and lowest at HLA-C.

Turning to this clone: Antigen: not known.

This receptor was identified in a woman in her fifties or sixties in good health and CMV-seronegative. This rearrangement joins TRBV27 to TRBJ2-1, with TRBD1 matching 8 bases. The sequencing sample was made of PBMCs. In DNA, the CDR3 is TGTGCCAGCACCCAGGACAGGGCATACAATGAGCAGTTCTTC. It codes for CASTQDRAYNEQFF.